This TCR beta chain originates from a study of Tregs in tolerant kidney transplant recipients. The repertoire was sequenced with immunoSEQ multiplex PCR; TCRdb's copy has only in-frame clones and lacks some. This sample yields over 70,000 clones, of which over 75% are seen a single time; 1.6% belongs to the top ten. V gave up 4 bases and J gave up 2 bases, with 23 bases separating them. The length of the CDR3 is 18 residues. The germline gives CDR1 SGDLS, CDR2 YYNGEE. As for this clone: Its specificity is unknown.

The nonmyeloablative bone marrow transplants came from related graft donors, with transient mixed chimerism. Unstimulated Tregs (CD4+CD25+CD127-) and CD4+CD25- non-Tregs were sorted from PBMCs. Findings and caveats of the study: For some patients, primers changed over time, blocking nucleotide-level comparison. Few patients were studied, so findings need validation in larger groups.

The chain couples TRBV9 to TRBJ2-3; D unclear. The sequences come from CD4+ T cells from blood (PBMCs), collected 24 months after the transplant. The clonotype comes from a human patient who received a combined kidney and bone marrow transplant. The graft donor may account for some of the T cells. The CDR3 protein is CASSPPTLGWPPTDTQYF. The CDR3 DNA reads TGTGCCAGCAGCCCCCCCACTCTAGGTTGGCCTCCCACAGATACGCAGTATTTT.